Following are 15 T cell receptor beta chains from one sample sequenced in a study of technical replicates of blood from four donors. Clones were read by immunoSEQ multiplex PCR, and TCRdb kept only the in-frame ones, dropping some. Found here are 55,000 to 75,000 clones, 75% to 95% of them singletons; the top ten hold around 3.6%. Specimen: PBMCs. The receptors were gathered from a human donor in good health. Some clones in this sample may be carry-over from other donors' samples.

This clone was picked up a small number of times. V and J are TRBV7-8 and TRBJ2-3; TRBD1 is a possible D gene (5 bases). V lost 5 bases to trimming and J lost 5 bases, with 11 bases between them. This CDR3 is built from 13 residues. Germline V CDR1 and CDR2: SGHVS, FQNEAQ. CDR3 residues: CASSPPREDTQYF. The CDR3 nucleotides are TGTGCCAGCAGCCCCCCCAGGGAAGATACGCAGTATTTT.

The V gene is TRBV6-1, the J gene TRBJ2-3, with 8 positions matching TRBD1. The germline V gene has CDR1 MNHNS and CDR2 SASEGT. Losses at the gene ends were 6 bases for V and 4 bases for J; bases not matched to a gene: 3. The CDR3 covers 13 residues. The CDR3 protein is CASSQGAADTQYF. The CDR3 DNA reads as TGTGCCAGCAGCCAGGGGGCGGCAGATACGCAGTATTTT.

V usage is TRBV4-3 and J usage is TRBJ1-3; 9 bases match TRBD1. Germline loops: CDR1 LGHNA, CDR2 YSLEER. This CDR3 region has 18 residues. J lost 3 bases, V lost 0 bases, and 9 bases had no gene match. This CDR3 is CASSQDWGPTGGGNTIYF. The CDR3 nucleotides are TGCGCCAGCAGCCAAGATTGGGGACCGACAGGGGGTGGAAACACCATATATTTT.

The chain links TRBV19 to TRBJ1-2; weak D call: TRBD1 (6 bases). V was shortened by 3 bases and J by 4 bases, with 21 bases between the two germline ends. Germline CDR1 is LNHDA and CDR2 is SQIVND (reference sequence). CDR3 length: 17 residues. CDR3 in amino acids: CASSMGGGQQLLYGYTF. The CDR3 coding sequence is TGTGCCAGTAGTATGGGAGGGGGGCAGCAATTGCTCTATGGCTACACCTTC. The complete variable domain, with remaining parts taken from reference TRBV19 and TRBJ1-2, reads DGGITQSPKYLFRKEGQNVTLSCEQNLNHDAMYWYRQDPGQGLRLIYYSQIVNDFQKGDIAEGYSVSREKKESFPLTVTSAQKNPTAFYLCASSMGGGQQLLYGYTFGSGTRLTVV.

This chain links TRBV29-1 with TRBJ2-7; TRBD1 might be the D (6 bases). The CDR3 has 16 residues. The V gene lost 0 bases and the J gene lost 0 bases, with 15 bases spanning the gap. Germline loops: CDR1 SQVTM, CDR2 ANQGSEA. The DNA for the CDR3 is TGCAGCGTTGAAGATGAACAGGGAACCCACTCCTACGAGCAGTACTTC. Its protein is CSVEDEQGTHSYEQYF.

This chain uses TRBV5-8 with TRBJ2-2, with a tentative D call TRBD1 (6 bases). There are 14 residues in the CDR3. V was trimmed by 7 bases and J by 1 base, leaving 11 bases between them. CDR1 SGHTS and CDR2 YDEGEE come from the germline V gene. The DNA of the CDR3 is TGTGCCAGCGCACGGGGACAGAACACCGGGGAGCTGTTTTTT. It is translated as CASARGQNTGELFF. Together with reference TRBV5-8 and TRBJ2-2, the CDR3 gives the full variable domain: EAGVTQSPTHLIKTRGQQATLRCSPISGHTSVYWYQQALGLGLQFLLWYDEGEERNRGNFPPRFSGRQFPNYSSELNVNALELEDSALYLCASARGQNTGELFFGEGSRLTVL.

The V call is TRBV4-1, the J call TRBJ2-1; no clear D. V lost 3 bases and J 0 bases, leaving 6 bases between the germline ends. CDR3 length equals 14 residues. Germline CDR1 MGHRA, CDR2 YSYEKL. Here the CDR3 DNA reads TGCGCCAGCAGCCATACCAGCTCCTACAATGAGCAGTTCTTC. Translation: CASSHTSSYNEQFF.

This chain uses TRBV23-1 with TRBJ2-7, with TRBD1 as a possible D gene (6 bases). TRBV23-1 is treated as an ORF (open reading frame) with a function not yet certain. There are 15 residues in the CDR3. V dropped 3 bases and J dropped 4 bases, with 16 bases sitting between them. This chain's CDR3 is CASSHPPTGNYEQYF. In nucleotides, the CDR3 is TGCGCCAGCAGTCATCCCCCAACAGGGAATTACGAGCAGTACTTC.

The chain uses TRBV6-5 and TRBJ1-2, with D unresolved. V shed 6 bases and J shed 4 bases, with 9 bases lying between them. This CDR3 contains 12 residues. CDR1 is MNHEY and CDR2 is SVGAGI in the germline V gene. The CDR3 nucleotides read TGTGCCAGCAGCTTGGTCGGCTATGGCTACACCTTC. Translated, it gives CASSLVGYGYTF.

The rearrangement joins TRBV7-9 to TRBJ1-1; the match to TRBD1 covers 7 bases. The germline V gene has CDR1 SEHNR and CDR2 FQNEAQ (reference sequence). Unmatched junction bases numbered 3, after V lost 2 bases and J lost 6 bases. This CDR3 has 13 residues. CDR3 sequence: CASSLPDRAEAFF. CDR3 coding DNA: TGTGCCAGCAGCTTACCCGACAGGGCTGAAGCTTTCTTT.

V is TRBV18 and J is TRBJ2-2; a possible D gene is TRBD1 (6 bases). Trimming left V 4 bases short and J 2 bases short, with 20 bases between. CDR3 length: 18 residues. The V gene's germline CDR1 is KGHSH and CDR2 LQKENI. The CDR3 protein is CASSQPVQGTRNTGELFF. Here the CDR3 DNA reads TGTGCCAGCTCACAGCCCGTACAGGGAACTCGAAACACCGGGGAGCTGTTTTTT. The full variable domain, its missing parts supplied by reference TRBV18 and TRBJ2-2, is NAGVMQNPRHLVRRRGQEARLRCSPMKGHSHVYWYRQLPEEGLKFMVYLQKENIIDESGMPKERFSAEFPKEGPSILRIQQVVRGDSAAYFCASSQPVQGTRNTGELFFGEGSRLTVL.

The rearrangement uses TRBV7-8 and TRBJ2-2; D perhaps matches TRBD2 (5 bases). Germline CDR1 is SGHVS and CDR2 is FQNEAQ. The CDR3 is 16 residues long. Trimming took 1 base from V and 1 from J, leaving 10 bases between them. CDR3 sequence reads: CASSLGQTKNTGELFF. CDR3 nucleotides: TGTGCCAGCAGCTTAGGGCAGACTAAGAACACCGGGGAGCTGTTTTTT. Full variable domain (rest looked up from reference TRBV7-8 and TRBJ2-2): GAGVSQSPRYKVAKRGQDVALRCDPISGHVSLFWYQQALGQGPEFLTYFQNEAQLDKSGLPSDRFFAERPEGSVSTLKIQRTQQEDSAVYLCASSLGQTKNTGELFFGEGSRLTVL.

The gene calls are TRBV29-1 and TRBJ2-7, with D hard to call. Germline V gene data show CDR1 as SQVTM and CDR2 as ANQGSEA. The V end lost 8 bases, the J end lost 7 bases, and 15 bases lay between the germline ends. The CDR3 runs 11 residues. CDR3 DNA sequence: TGCAGCATCCCGTACGCGGATGAGCAGTACTTC. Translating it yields CSIPYADEQYF.

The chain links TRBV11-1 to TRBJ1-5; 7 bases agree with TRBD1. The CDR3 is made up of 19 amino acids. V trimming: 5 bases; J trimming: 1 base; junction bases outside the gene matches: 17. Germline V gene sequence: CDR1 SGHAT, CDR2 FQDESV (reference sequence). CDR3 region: CASSTQEGARKKSNQPQHF. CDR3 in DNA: TGTGCCAGCAGCACCCAGGAGGGGGCGCGGAAAAAAAGCAATCAGCCCCAGCATTTT.

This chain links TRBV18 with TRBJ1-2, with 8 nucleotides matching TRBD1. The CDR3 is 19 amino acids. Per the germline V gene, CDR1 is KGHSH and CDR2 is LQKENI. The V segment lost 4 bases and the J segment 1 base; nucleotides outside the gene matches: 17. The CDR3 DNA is TGTGCCAGCTCACTCGGCGGTTGGTCAGGGGGCCTCGATAACTATGGCTACACCTTC. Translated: CASSLGGWSGGLDNYGYTF. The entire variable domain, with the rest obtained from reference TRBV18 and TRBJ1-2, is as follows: NAGVMQNPRHLVRRRGQEARLRCSPMKGHSHVYWYRQLPEEGLKFMVYLQKENIIDESGMPKERFSAEFPKEGPSILRIQQVVRGDSAAYFCASSLGGWSGGLDNYGYTFGSGTRLTVV.